Described below is a single T cell receptor beta chain sequence and its context. Its antigen is unknown. Germline CDR1 is SGHTA and CDR2 is FQGNSA. Trimming removed 2 bases from V and 4 bases from J, with 8 bases in between. The CDR3 is 13 amino acids. The record originates from a study of T-cell memory formation after mild COVID-19. Whole-study findings and limits: In second-wave clones peaking day 37, SARS-CoV-2 specificity remained unconfirmed. There were some responding clones in pre-infection memory, which suggested that cross-reactive memory had joined. Contracting CD4+ clones were located mainly in CM and EM, and CD8+ clones in EMRA.

The authors produced TCR alpha and TCR beta cDNA libraries with sample barcodes and UMIs by 5'RACE using constant-segment primers. TCRdb re-called the 5' RACE reads through MiXCR, storing one row per CDR3 protein. The repertoire holds about 300,000 distinct CDR3 sequences, with roughly 19% as singletons. This clonotype was obtained from a man aged 18 to 29 who had mild COVID-19 (a few samples of this study predate the infection). Cell type and time point are not known. Sequenced: PBMCs or a T cell subset sorted from them (not recorded which). This chain joins TRBV7-2 and TRBJ2-5; D remains ambiguous. CDR3 nucleotides: TGTGCCAGCAGCTTACCGCGACTAGAGACCCAGTACTTC. Translated, it gives CASSLPRLETQYF.